This record covers a single T cell receptor (beta chain). Its antigen remains unknown. The germline V gene encodes CDR1 MDHEN and CDR2 SYDVKM. The V and J ends lost 5 bases and 2 bases respectively, with 13 bases between them. The CDR3 sequence is 14 residues long. PCR amplification relied on 60 Vbeta primers (plus 13 Jbeta primers). The repertoire was sequenced with immunoSEQ multiplex PCR; TCRdb's copy has only in-frame clones and lacks some. The sample holds roughly 150,000 clones, roughly 72% seen once. These data are taken from a study of cytomegalovirus exposure and HLA in healthy donors. Overall study context: From roughly 180 million T cells, an earlier analysis saw approximately 110 million unique TCR beta sequences. Tens of millions of unique TCRs, all from HLA-typed donors, were included in an early release of the data.

Overall study findings and caveats: Cytomegalovirus association was listed for about 180 TCR beta chains. Information on immune exposure was restricted to one variable (CMV serostatus).

Sample: PBMCs. The receptor was derived from a woman aged 40 to 50 in good health and CMV-seronegative. This chain joins TRBV28 and TRBJ2-7; possibly TRBD2 for D (5 bases). Here the CDR3 reads CASSPPKRTYEQYF. The CDR3 DNA is TGTGCCAGCAGTCCGCCCAAGCGGACCTACGAGCAGTACTTC.